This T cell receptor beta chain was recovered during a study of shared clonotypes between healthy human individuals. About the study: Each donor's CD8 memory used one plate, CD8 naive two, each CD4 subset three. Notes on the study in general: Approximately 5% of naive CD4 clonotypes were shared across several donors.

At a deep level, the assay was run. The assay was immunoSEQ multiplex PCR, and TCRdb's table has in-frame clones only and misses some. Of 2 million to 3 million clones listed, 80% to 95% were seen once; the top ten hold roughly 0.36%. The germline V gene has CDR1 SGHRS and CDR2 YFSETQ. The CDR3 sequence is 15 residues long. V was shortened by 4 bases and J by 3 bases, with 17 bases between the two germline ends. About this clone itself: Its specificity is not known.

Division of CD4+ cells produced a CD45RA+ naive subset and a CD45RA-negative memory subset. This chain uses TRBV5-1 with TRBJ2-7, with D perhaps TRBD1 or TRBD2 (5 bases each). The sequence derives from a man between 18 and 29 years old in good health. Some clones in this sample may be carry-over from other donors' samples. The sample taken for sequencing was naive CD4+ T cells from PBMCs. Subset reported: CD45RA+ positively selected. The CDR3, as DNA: TGCGCCAGCAGCCCAATCCGGGACCGACGCTACGAGCAGTACTTC. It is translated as CASSPIRDRRYEQYF.